These T cell receptor beta chains were read from a single sample in a study of T cells in localized non-small cell lung cancer. Method: immunoSEQ multiplex PCR; TCRdb's copy keeps in-frame clones and lacks some. Of 40,000 to 60,000 clones in the sample, around 86% were seen once. The sample was peripheral blood mononuclear cells, taken before any cancer treatment. These receptors originate from a man between 40 and 70 years old with stage III lung adenocarcinoma. CDR3s include the opening cysteine and the closing phenylalanine or tryptophan. A D gene is named only where the DNA matches it firmly. A row's size may be missing; if present it is once, few, many or a size class.

abundance	v_gene	d_gene	j_gene	CDR3aa	CDR3nt
NA	TRBV7-6	TRBD2	TRBJ2-5	CASSLTAGGETQYF	TGTGCCAGCAGCTTAACGGCGGGGGGAGAGACCCAGTACTTC
NA	TRBV5-1	TRBD2	TRBJ2-7	CASSIGTSGDYEQYF	TGCGCCAGCAGCATCGGGACTAGCGGGGACTACGAGCAGTACTTC
once	TRBV2	NA	TRBJ2-5	CASSPWGETQYF	TGTGCCAGCAGTCCTTGGGGGGAGACCCAGTACTTC
NA	TRBV9	NA	TRBJ1-3	CASSPDPRGNTIYF	TGTGCCAGCAGTCCGGACCCTAGAGGGAACACCATATATTTT
NA	TRBV5-1	NA	TRBJ2-5	CASSTIRGAQETQYF	TGCGCCAGCAGCACCATTCGGGGGGCCCAAGAGACCCAGTACTTC
NA	TRBV29-1	TRBD2	TRBJ2-7	CSVEVGGGGYEQYF	TGCAGCGTTGAGGTCGGTGGGGGGGGCTACGAGCAGTACTTC
NA	TRBV2	TRBD2	TRBJ2-7	CASRKGTSGVTYEQYF	TGTGCCAGCAGGAAGGGGACTAGCGGGGTTACCTACGAGCAGTACTTC
NA	TRBV5-6	NA	TRBJ2-7	CASSFAGNYEQYF	TGTGCCAGCAGCTTTGCGGGGAACTACGAGCAGTACTTC
NA	TRBV27	TRBD1	TRBJ2-5	CASSVTGVGTQYF	TGTGCCAGCAGTGTGACAGGGGTCGGGACCCAGTACTTC
NA	TRBV12-1	NA	TRBJ2-7	CASSFEGLPYEQYF	TGTGCCAGCAGCTTTGAGGGTCTACCCTACGAGCAGTACTTC
NA	TRBV7-9	NA	TRBJ1-6	CASSLLGDWNSPLHF	TGTGCCAGCAGCTTACTCGGCGATTGGAATTCACCCCTCCACTTT
NA	TRBV27	NA	TRBJ2-7	CATLKTGRDYEQYF	TGTGCCACCTTAAAGACGGGCAGGGACTACGAGCAGTACTTC
few	TRBV7-2	NA	TRBJ1-6	CASSSPDGLNSPLHF	TGTGCCAGCAGCAGCCCCGATGGCCTGAATTCACCCCTCCACTTT
NA	TRBV5-8	NA	TRBJ2-5	CASSPAVETQYF	TGTGCCAGCAGCCCCGCGGTGGAGACCCAGTACTTC
NA	TRBV30	TRBD1	TRBJ2-1	CAWSTGANNEQFF	TGTGCCTGGAGTACAGGGGCCAACAATGAGCAGTTCTTC
once	TRBV4-1	NA	TRBJ2-3	CASSRWGKASTDTQYF	TGCGCCAGCAGCCGATGGGGGAAGGCTAGCACAGATACGCAGTATTTT
NA	TRBV4-2	NA	TRBJ2-3	CASRPRQALADTQYF	TGTGCCAGCAGGCCCCGACAGGCGTTGGCAGATACGCAGTATTTT
NA	TRBV11-2	TRBD1	TRBJ2-1	CASSFDLGQGRNEQFF	TGTGCCAGCAGCTTCGATCTCGGACAGGGGAGGAATGAGCAGTTCTTC
NA	TRBV9	NA	TRBJ2-7	CASTSRGGGGPVHF	TGTGCCAGCACCAGCCGAGGGGGGGGCGGCCCCGTGCACTTC
few	TRBV10-3	NA	TRBJ1-1	CAISVRTGNTEAFF	TGTGCCATCAGTGTTCGGACGGGGAACACTGAAGCTTTCTTT
NA	TRBV14	NA	TRBJ2-7	CASSQGEYVGYEQYF	TGTGCCAGCAGCCAAGGGGAATATGTAGGCTACGAGCAGTACTTC
NA	TRBV19	NA	TRBJ2-5	CASSIGWVQETQYF	TGTGCCAGTAGTATTGGCTGGGTACAAGAGACCCAGTACTTC
NA	TRBV7-8	NA	TRBJ2-1	CASSHRGPSYNEQFF	TGTGCCAGCAGCCACCGGGGGCCCTCCTACAATGAGCAGTTCTTC
NA	TRBV7-8	TRBD1	TRBJ2-2	CASSLGRQGRELFF	TGTGCCAGCAGCTTAGGCCGACAGGGAAGGGAGCTGTTTTTT
NA	TRBV4-2	NA	TRBJ2-1	CASSQEARGNEQFF	TGTGCCAGCAGCCAAGAAGCCAGGGGCAATGAGCAGTTCTTC
NA	TRBV29-1	NA	TRBJ2-5	CSVGGSTREKETQYF	TGCAGCGTTGGGGGGTCAACGAGGGAGAAAGAGACCCAGTACTTC
NA	TRBV5-1	TRBD2	TRBJ2-3	CASSRRGLAATDTQYF	TGCGCCAGCAGCAGGAGGGGACTAGCGGCCACAGATACGCAGTATTTT
medium-sized	TRBV19	NA	TRBJ1-5	CASSSHSNQPQHF	TGTGCCAGTAGTTCCCATAGCAATCAGCCCCAGCATTTT
NA	TRBV7-8	TRBD2	TRBJ2-5	CASSLAGAGDQETQYF	TGTGCCAGCAGCTTAGCGGGAGCGGGGGATCAAGAGACCCAGTACTTC
NA	TRBV6-6	NA	TRBJ2-7	CASSSAGANYEQYF	TGTGCCAGCTCCTCTGCGGGGGCCAACTACGAGCAGTACTTC
NA	TRBV29-1	NA	TRBJ2-3	CSVEGDTDTQYF	TGCAGCGTTGAAGGGGACACAGATACGCAGTATTTT